The 21 T cell receptor beta chains below come from one sample, sequenced in a study of blood T cell repertoires in COVID-19. Profiled with immunoSEQ multiplex PCR; TCRdb holds only in-frame clones, not every one. The table lists fewer than 450,000 clones, around 91% of them singletons, with around 3.5% in the top ten. Sequencing was done on a sample of peripheral blood. The receptors were gathered from a woman younger than 30 who had recovered from COVID-19.

V usage is TRBV27 and J usage is TRBJ1-6, with 8 bases fitting TRBD1. V lost 3 bases and J lost 3; bases outside the gene matches: 4. The V gene's germline CDR1 is MNHEY and CDR2 SMNVEV (reference sequence). The CDR3 runs to 16 residues. This CDR3 reads CASSLGQVNYNSPLHF. CDR3 bases: TGTGCCAGCAGTTTGGGACAGGTGAACTATAATTCACCCCTCCACTTT.

The rearrangement links TRBV28 to TRBJ1-2, with D perhaps matching TRBD1 (5 bases). V lost 3 bases and J lost 6, with 11 bases in between. This CDR3 is 13 amino acids long. Germline CDR1 reads MDHEN; CDR2 reads SYDVKM. As DNA, the CDR3 is TGTGCCAGCAGTTTCCGACAGCAGGATGGCTACACCTTC. It yields the protein CASSFRQQDGYTF.

The chain recombines TRBV20-1 with TRBJ1-1; 7 bases align to TRBD1. CDR1 is DFQATT and CDR2 is SNEGSKA in the germline V gene (reference sequence). V lost 3 bases and J lost 5; bases outside the gene matches: 6. The CDR3 has 13 residues. CDR3 in DNA: TGCAGTGCTAGTGGAGGGGGCCAGACTGAAGCTTTCTTT. It translates to CSASGGGQTEAFF.

The V call is TRBV7-2, the J call TRBJ2-5; TRBD1 might be the D (6 bases). The length of the CDR3 is 14 residues. V was cut by 3 bases and J by 4 bases, with 12 bases left in between. CDR1 is SGHTA, CDR2 FQGNSA, per germline. In DNA, the CDR3 is TGTGCCAGCAGCTTGCAGGGGACACGAGAGACCCAGTACTTC. Its translation: CASSLQGTRETQYF.

The V gene is TRBV30, the J gene TRBJ1-5; the match to TRBD1 covers 8 bases. Trimming took 5 bases from V and 3 from J; bases not matched to a gene: 6. The germline V gene has CDR1 GTSNPN and CDR2 SVGIG (reference sequence). CDR3 size: 14 residues. CDR3 bases: TGTGCCTGGGCCCGGGACAGGCCCAATCAGCCCCAGCATTTT. Protein: CAWARDRPNQPQHF.

This clone has a single count. The chain is built from TRBV10-2 and TRBJ2-1; D gene uncertain. The CDR3 is 13 amino acids. Trimming cost V 6 bases and J 4 bases, with 10 bases left between them. Per germline, CDR1 WSHSY and CDR2 SAAADI. The CDR3 here is CASSQDTYNEQFF. CDR3 nucleotides: TGCGCCAGCAGCCAAGACACTTACAATGAGCAGTTCTTC.

The chain joins TRBV29-1 to TRBJ1-3, with TRBD1 matching over 7 bases. This CDR3 region has 14 residues. Germline V gene data show CDR1 as SQVTM and CDR2 as ANQGSEA. Losses at the gene ends were 7 bases for V and 4 bases for J; bases not matched to a gene: 10. CDR3 nucleotide sequence: TGCAGCGCTGGAGACAGGGCACCGGGAAACACCATATATTTT. It is translated as CSAGDRAPGNTIYF.

The J gene is TRBJ2-1, the V gene TRBV29-1; 8 nucleotides agree with TRBD2. Germline V gene sequence: CDR1 SQVTM, CDR2 ANQGSEA. J gave up 5 bases and V 5 bases, and 8 bases lay outside the gene matches. The CDR3 covers 14 residues. The CDR3 DNA reads TGCAGCGTTCGGCCCCGGGGGGGGGACAATGAGCAGTTCTTC. It codes for CSVRPRGGDNEQFF.

The chain couples TRBV4-2 to TRBJ2-1; 10 bases match TRBD2. Trimming took 0 bases from V and 8 from J; bases not matched to a gene: 7. The CDR3 is 16 amino acids. Germline-derived CDR1 and CDR2 are LGHNA and YNFKEQ. The CDR3, as DNA: TGTGCCAGCAGCCAAGATTGGTCTAGCGGGAGTCATGAGCAGTTCTTC. Protein product: CASSQDWSSGSHEQFF.

The CDR3 loop reads CASKGLAIPYEQYV. CDR3 in DNA: TGTGCCAGCAAGGGACTAGCAATACCCTACGAGCAGTACGTC. The V call is TRBV2, the J call TRBJ2-7, with 9 bases fitting TRBD2. CDR1 SNHLY and CDR2 FYNNEI come from the germline V gene. Unmatched junction bases numbered 6, after V lost 7 bases and J lost 2 bases. This CDR3 spans 14 amino acids.

This clone appeared a few times. The chain joins TRBV11-2 to TRBJ2-1; 10 bases map to TRBD2. Germline CDR1 reads SGHAT; CDR2 reads FQNNGV. The CDR3 extends over 17 amino acids. With V trimmed by 1 base and J by 4 bases, 7 bases remained unmatched. The CDR3 nucleotides are TGTGCCAGCAGCTTAGCACCTAGCGGGAGTGTATACAATGAGCAGTTCTTC. This sequence encodes CASSLAPSGSVYNEQFF.

The chain uses TRBV6-5 and TRBJ2-1; TRBD2 is a possible D gene (6 bases). Germline V gene data show CDR1 as MNHEY and CDR2 as SVGAGI. The V end lost 6 bases, the J end lost 5 bases, and 17 bases lay between the germline ends. The CDR3 extends over 15 amino acids. The DNA for the CDR3 is TGTGCCAGCAGGCTTAGCGGACCTGGGCACAATGAGCAGTTCTTC. Its protein product is CASRLSGPGHNEQFF.

The chain recombines TRBV6-2 or TRBV6-3 with TRBJ2-1; 10 bases match TRBD2. V dropped 5 bases and J dropped 4; count of bases not matched to a gene: 8. Germline CDR1 MNHEY, CDR2 SVGEGT. The CDR3 runs 16 residues. CDR3 residues: CASSNNLAGVYNEQFF. In nucleotides, the CDR3 is TGTGCCAGCAGTAATAATCTAGCGGGAGTTTACAATGAGCAGTTCTTC.

The chain carries TRBV7-2 and TRBJ1-6, with D perhaps TRBD1 (6 bases). CDR1 SGHTA and CDR2 FQGNSA come from the germline V gene. The V end lost 5 bases, the J end lost 0 bases, and 8 bases lay between the germline ends. The length of the CDR3 is 15 residues. CDR3: CASSPDSSYNSPLHF. DNA of the CDR3: TGTGCCAGCAGCCCGGACAGCTCCTATAATTCACCCCTCCACTTT. The entire variable domain, with the rest obtained from reference TRBV7-2 and TRBJ1-6, is as follows: GAGVSQSPSNKVTEKGKDVELRCDPISGHTALYWYRQSLGQGLEFLIYFQGNSAPDKSGLPSDRFSAERTGGSVSTLTIQRTQQEDSAVYLCASSPDSSYNSPLHFGNGTRLTVT.

The chain employs TRBV6-2 or TRBV6-3 and TRBJ2-2, with D perhaps TRBD2 (7 bases). CDR3 length: 16 amino acids. Germline CDR1 MNHEY, CDR2 SVGEGT. V gave up 6 bases and J gave up 2 bases, with 16 bases separating them. The CDR3 DNA reads TGTGCCAGCAGCCCCCAGGGGACTACAAACACCGGGGAGCTGTTTTTT. Translating gives CASSPQGTTNTGELFF.

On this clone itself: At the DNA level, this CDR3 is encoded by other sequences in the same sample as well. This rearrangement joins TRBV6-2 or TRBV6-3 to TRBJ1-1; D is unresolved. V was clipped by 0 bases and J by 2 bases, with 7 bases between them. CDR3 length equals 14 residues. Germline loops: CDR1 MNHEY, CDR2 SVGEGT. The CDR3 nucleotides read TGTGCCAGCAGTTACTCGAGAGGTAACACTGAAGCTTTCTTT. This gives the protein CASSYSRGNTEAFF.

This clone was detected only a few times. This chain uses TRBV30 with TRBJ2-7; a weak D match, TRBD2 (6 bases). The CDR3 contains 14 residues. V was cut by 5 bases and J by 6 bases, with 20 bases left in between. Germline CDR1 and CDR2: GTSNPN and SVGIG (reference sequence). The CDR3 here is CAWGDPGRFGEQYV. In nucleotides, the CDR3 is TGTGCCTGGGGGGATCCGGGGAGGTTCGGCGAGCAGTACGTC.

This CDR3 reads CASSIAEGNTEAFF. Here the CDR3 DNA reads TGTGCCAGTAGTATAGCTGAGGGGAACACTGAAGCTTTCTTT. The chain combines TRBV19 with TRBJ1-1; no definite D call. Trimming shortened V by 1 base and J by 1 base, and 7 bases separated the two germline ends. Germline CDR1 reads LNHDA; CDR2 reads SQIVND (reference sequence). This CDR3 has 14 amino acids.

The genes are TRBV7-8 and TRBJ2-3; 10 bases are shared with TRBD1. V lost 2 bases to trimming and J lost 5 bases; unmatched junction nucleotides: 13. The CDR3 totals 18 residues. Germline CDR1 and CDR2: SGHVS and FQNEAQ. The CDR3 DNA reads TGTGCCAGCAGCTTAACCATTCTGGGACAGGGGACGATAGATACGCAGTATTTT. This sequence encodes CASSLTILGQGTIDTQYF. Supplemented by reference TRBV7-8 and TRBJ2-3, the full variable domain reads GAGVSQSPRYKVAKRGQDVALRCDPISGHVSLFWYQQALGQGPEFLTYFQNEAQLDKSGLPSDRFFAERPEGSVSTLKIQRTQQEDSAVYLCASSLTILGQGTIDTQYFGPGTRLTVL.

The chain carries TRBV10-3 and TRBJ1-4; a possible D gene is TRBD1 (6 bases). Germline values: CDR1 ENHRY, CDR2 SYGVKD. CDR3 length: 14 amino acids. V was shortened by 4 bases and J by 0 bases, with 6 bases between the two germline ends. CDR3 sequence reads: CAISGTATNEKLFF. The CDR3 nucleotides are TGTGCCATCAGTGGGACAGCAACTAATGAAAAACTGTTTTTT.

The chain couples TRBV10-2 to TRBJ2-1, with 8 bases aligning to TRBD2. Per the germline V gene, CDR1 is WSHSY and CDR2 is SAAADI. CDR3 length: 14 residues. Losses at the gene ends were 6 bases for V and 1 base for J; bases not matched to a gene: 2. For the CDR3, the DNA is TGCGCCAGCAGCGCTAGCGGGTCCTACAATGAGCAGTTCTTC. Its protein is CASSASGSYNEQFF.